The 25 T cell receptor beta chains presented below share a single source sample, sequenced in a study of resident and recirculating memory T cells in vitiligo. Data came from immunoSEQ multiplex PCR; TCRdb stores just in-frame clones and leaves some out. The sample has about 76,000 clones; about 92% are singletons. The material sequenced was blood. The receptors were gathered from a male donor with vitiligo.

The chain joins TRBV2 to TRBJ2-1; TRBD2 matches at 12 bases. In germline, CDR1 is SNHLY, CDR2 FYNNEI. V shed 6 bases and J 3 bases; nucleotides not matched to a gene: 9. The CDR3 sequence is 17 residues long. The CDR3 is CASRKRLAGDGYNEQFF. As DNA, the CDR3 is TGTGCCAGCAGGAAGAGACTAGCGGGAGACGGCTACAATGAGCAGTTCTTC. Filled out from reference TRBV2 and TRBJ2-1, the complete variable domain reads EPEVTQTPSHQVTQMGQEVILRCVPISNHLYFYWYRQILGQKVEFLVSFYNNEISEKSEIFDDQFSVERPDGSNFTLKIRSTKLEDSAMYFCASRKRLAGDGYNEQFFGPGTRLTVL.

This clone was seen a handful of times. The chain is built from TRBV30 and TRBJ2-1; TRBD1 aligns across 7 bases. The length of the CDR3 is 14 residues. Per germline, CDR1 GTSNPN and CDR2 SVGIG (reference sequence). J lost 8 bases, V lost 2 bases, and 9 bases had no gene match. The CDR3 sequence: CAWSTVRGRDEQFF. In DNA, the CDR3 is TGTGCCTGGAGTACCGTAAGGGGGCGCGATGAGCAGTTCTTC. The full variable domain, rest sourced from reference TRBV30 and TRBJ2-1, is SQTIHQWPATLVQPVGSPLSLECTVEGTSNPNLYWYRQAAGRGLQLLFYSVGIGQISSEVPQNLSASRPQDRQFILSSKKLLLSDSGFYLCAWSTVRGRDEQFFGPGTRLTVL.

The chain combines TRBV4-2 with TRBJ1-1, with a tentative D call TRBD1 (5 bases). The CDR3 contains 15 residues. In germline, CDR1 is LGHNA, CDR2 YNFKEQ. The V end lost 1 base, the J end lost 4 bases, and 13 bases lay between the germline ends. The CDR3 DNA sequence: TGTGCCAGCAGCCAAGCCCAGGGCGCGACCACTGAAGCTTTCTTT. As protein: CASSQAQGATTEAFF.

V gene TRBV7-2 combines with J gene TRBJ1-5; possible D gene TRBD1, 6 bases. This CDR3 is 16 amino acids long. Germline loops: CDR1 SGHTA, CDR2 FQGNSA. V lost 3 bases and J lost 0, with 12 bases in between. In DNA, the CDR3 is TGTGCCAGCAGCTTTCAGGGGCGATATAGCAATCAGCCCCAGCATTTT. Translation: CASSFQGRYSNQPQHF.

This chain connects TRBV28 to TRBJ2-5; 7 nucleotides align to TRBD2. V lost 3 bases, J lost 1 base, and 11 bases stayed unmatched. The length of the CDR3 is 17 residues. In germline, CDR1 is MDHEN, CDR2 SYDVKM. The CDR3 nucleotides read TGTGCCAGCAGTTTTTTTGACCTAGCGGAGATCCAAGAGACCCAGTACTTC. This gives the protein CASSFFDLAEIQETQYF.

This CDR3 reads CASSYGRAPYEQYF. Written as DNA, the CDR3 is TGTGCCAGCAGTTACGGCAGGGCCCCCTACGAGCAGTACTTC. The chain carries TRBV6-5 and TRBJ2-7; a weak D match, TRBD1 (5 bases). CDR3 size: 14 residues. Germline CDR1 MNHEY, CDR2 SVGAGI. Trimming pared 2 bases from V and 2 bases from J, leaving 10 bases between.

Here the CDR3 DNA reads TGTGCCAGCAGCGGGACTAGCGGGCTCAATGAGCAGTTCTTC. Its protein product is CASSGTSGLNEQFF. The rearrangement uses TRBV7-9 and TRBJ2-1; 12 bases agree with TRBD2. CDR3 length: 14 amino acids. The germline CDR1 and CDR2 sequences are SEHNR and FQNEAQ (reference sequence). J lost 6 bases, V lost 5 bases, and 2 bases had no gene match.

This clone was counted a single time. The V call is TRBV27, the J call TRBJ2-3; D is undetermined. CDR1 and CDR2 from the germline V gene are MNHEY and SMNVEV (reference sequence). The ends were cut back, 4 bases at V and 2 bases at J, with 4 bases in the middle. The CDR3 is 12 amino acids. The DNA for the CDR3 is TGTGCCAGCAGTTCACACACAGATACGCAGTATTTT. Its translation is CASSSHTDTQYF.

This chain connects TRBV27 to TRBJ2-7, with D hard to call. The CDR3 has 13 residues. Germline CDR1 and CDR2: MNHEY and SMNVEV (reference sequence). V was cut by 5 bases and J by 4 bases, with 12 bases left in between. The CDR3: CASSLSDGYEQYF. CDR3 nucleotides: TGTGCCAGCAGTCTCTCCGACGGGTACGAGCAGTACTTC.

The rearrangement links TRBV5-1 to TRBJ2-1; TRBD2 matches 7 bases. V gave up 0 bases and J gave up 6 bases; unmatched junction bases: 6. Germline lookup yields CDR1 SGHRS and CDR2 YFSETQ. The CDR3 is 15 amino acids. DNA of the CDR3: TGCGCCAGCAGCTTGGGGGGGAGGGCCGTCAATGAGCAGTTCTTC. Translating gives CASSLGGRAVNEQFF.

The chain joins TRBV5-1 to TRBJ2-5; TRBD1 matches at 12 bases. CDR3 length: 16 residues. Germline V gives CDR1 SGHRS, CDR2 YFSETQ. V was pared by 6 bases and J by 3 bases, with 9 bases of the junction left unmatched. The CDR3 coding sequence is TGCGCCAGCACCATAACAGGGACAGGGGGCGAAGAGACCCAGTACTTC. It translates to CASTITGTGGEETQYF.

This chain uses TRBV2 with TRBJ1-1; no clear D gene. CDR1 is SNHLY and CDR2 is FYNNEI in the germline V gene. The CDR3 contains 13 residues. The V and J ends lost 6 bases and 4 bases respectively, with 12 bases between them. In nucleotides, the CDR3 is TGTGCCAGCAGAGAGGGTGGCGTCACTGAAGCTTTCTTT. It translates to CASREGGVTEAFF.

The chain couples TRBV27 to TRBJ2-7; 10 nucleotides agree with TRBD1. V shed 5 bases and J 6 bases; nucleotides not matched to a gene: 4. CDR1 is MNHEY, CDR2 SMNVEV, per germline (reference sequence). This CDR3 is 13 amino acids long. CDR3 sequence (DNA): TGTGCCAGCAGTCCCGGGACAGGGGCCGAGCAGTACTTC. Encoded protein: CASSPGTGAEQYF.

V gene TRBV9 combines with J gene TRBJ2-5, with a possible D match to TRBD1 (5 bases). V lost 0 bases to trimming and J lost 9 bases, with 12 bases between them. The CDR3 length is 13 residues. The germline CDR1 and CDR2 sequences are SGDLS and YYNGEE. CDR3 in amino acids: CASSVGGLGAQYF. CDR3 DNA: TGTGCCAGCAGCGTAGGTGGGCTAGGGGCCCAGTACTTC.

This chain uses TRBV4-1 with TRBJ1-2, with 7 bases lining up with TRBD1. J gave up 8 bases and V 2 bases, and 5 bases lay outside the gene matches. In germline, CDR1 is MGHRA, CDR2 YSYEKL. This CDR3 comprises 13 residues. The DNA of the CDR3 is TGCGCCAGCAGCCAAACAGGGGCCACCGGCTACACCTTC. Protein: CASSQTGATGYTF.

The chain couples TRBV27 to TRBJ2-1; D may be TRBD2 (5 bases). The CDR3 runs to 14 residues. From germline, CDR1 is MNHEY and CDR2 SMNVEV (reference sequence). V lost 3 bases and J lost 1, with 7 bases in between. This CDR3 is CASSLGSSYNEQFF. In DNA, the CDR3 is TGTGCCAGCAGTTTGGGGAGTTCCTACAATGAGCAGTTCTTC.

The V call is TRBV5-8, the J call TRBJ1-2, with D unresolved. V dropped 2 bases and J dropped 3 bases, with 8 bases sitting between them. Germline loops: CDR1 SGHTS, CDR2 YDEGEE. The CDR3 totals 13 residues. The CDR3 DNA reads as TGTGCCAGCAGCTTATGGAGCTACTATGGCTACACCTTC. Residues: CASSLWSYYGYTF.

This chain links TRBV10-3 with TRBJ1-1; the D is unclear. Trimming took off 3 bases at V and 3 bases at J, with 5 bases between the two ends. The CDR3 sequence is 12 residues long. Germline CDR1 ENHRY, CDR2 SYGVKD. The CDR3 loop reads CAISDSDTEAFF. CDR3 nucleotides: TGTGCCATCAGTGATTCTGACACTGAAGCTTTCTTT.

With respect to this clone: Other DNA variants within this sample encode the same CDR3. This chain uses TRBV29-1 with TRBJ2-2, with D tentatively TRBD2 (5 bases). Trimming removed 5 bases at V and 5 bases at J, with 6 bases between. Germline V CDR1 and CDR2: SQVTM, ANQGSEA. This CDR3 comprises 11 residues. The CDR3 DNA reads TGCAGCGTTCCGGGGACCGGGGAGCTGTTTTTT. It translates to CSVPGTGELFF.

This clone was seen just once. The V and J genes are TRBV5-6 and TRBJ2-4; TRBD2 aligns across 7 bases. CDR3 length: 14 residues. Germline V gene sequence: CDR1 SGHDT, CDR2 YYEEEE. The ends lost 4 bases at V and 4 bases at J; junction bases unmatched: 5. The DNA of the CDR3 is TGTGCCAGCAGCGGGGGGACTATAAAAAACATTCAGTACTTC. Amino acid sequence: CASSGGTIKNIQYF.

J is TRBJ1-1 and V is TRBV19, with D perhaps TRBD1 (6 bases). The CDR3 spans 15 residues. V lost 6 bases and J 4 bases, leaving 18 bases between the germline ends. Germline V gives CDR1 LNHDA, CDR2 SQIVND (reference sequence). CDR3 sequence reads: CASRLQGLGGTEAFF. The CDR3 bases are TGTGCCAGTAGGCTACAGGGCTTAGGGGGCACTGAAGCTTTCTTT.

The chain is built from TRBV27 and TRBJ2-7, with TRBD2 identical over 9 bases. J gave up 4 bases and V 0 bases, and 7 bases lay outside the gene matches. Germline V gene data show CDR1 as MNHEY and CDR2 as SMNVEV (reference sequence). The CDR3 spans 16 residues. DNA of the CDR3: TGTGCCAGCAGTTTATCGATGCCGGGACTAGCTTACGAGCAGTACTTC. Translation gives CASSLSMPGLAYEQYF.

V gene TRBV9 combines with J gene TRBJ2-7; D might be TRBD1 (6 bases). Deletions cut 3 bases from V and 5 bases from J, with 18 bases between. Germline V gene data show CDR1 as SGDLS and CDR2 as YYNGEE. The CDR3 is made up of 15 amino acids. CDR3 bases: TGTGCCAGCAGCGCCAAACAGGGAGATTGGGACGAGCAGTACTTC. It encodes CASSAKQGDWDEQYF.

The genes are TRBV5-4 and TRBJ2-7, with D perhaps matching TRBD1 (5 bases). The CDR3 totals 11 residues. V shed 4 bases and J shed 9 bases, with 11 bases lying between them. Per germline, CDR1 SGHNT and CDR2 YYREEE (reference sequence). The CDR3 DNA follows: TGTGCCAGCAGCGGAACAGGACGGCAGTACTTC. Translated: CASSGTGRQYF.

The chain's CDR3 is CASSSDRGRSYNEQFF. DNA of the CDR3: TGTGCCAGTAGTTCGGACAGGGGGCGGTCCTACAATGAGCAGTTCTTC. The chain combines TRBV19 with TRBJ2-1; TRBD1 matches at 11 bases. The germline gives CDR1 LNHDA, CDR2 SQIVND (reference sequence). V was clipped by 5 bases and J by 1 base; unmatched bases: 4. The CDR3 is made up of 16 amino acids.